The next 14 T cell receptor beta chains were all read from a single sample in a study of follicular helper T cells after annual influenza vaccination. Sequenced by immunoSEQ multiplex PCR; TCRdb stores in-frame clones only, minus some. There are 9,900 or so clones in the sample; more than 65% occur only once, and 0.8% to 0.95% lies in the top ten. As to time point: 2014-2015 season, pre-vaccination. The sample was CXCR5- memory CD4+ T cells sorted from blood, taken on the day of influenza vaccination. These receptors all stem from an adult who received the influenza vaccine.

The chain links TRBV14 to TRBJ2-1; D is possibly TRBD2 (6 bases). The CDR3 totals 15 residues. Germline V lookup: CDR1 SGHDN, CDR2 FVKESK. Trimming removed 5 bases from V and 0 bases from J, with 11 bases in between. CDR3 protein: CASSLGGPSYNEQFF. In DNA form, the CDR3 reads TGTGCCAGCAGCTTAGGAGGGCCCTCCTACAATGAGCAGTTCTTC. The full variable domain, its missing parts supplied by reference TRBV14 and TRBJ2-1, is EAGVTQFPSHSVIEKGQTVTLRCDPISGHDNLYWYRRVMGKEIKFLLHFVKESKQDESGMPNNRFLAERTGGTYSTLKVQPAELEDSGVYFCASSLGGPSYNEQFFGPGTRLTVL.

The chain joins TRBV27 to TRBJ2-6; no reliable D call. The CDR3 is 16 residues long. The germline V gene has CDR1 MNHEY and CDR2 SMNVEV (reference sequence). V was shortened by 2 bases and J by 0 bases, with 8 bases between the two germline ends. The CDR3 sequence: CASSLQLHSGANVLTF. Here the CDR3 DNA reads TGTGCCAGCAGTTTACAGTTACACTCTGGGGCCAACGTCCTGACTTTC.

Comment on this clone: This sample also contains other DNA sequences that code for the same CDR3. The gene calls are TRBV7-2 and TRBJ1-5; D possibly corresponds to TRBD1 (6 bases). The germline V gene has CDR1 SGHTA and CDR2 FQGNSA. CDR3 length: 14 amino acids. The ends were cut back, 9 bases at V and 4 bases at J, with 16 bases in the middle. CDR3 region: CASRHTDRNQPQHF. CDR3 sequence (DNA): TGTGCCAGTAGACATACCGACAGGAATCAGCCCCAGCATTTT.

The chain carries TRBV30 and TRBJ2-3; TRBD1 aligns across 9 bases. Per germline, CDR1 GTSNPN and CDR2 SVGIG (reference sequence). This CDR3 has 13 amino acids. J was trimmed by 4 bases and V by 1 base; bases with no gene match: 0. The CDR3 coding sequence is TGTGCCTGGAGTGGACAGGGGGCAGATACGCAGTATTTT. This encodes CAWSGQGADTQYF.

CDR3 bases: TGTGCCAGCAGTCCCGCCTCACAGGGACTATATGGCTACACCTTC. Protein: CASSPASQGLYGYTF. The chain has TRBV28 and TRBJ1-2; D may be TRBD1 (6 bases). This CDR3 comprises 15 residues. Germline CDR1 reads MDHEN; CDR2 reads SYDVKM. Trimming removed 5 bases at V and 5 bases at J, with 18 bases between.

The rearrangement links TRBV6-5 to TRBJ2-5, with D perhaps TRBD1 (6 bases). The CDR3 runs 13 residues. Germline V gene lookup returns CDR1 MNHEY and CDR2 SVGAGI. Trimming left V 4 bases short and J 3 bases short, with 9 bases between. The CDR3 DNA reads TGTGCCAGCAGTTTTCAGGGGAAAGAGACCCAGTACTTC. It specifies CASSFQGKETQYF.

The table lists this clone with a few counts. The chain recombines TRBV28 with TRBJ2-7; the D is unclear. The germline gives CDR1 MDHEN, CDR2 SYDVKM. The CDR3 is 13 amino acids. The V end was cut by 6 bases, the J end by 6 bases, with 15 bases between. The CDR3 loop is CASSQLVGREQYF. DNA of the CDR3: TGTGCCAGCAGCCAGCTAGTGGGTCGCGAGCAGTACTTC.

The V call is TRBV4-3, the J call TRBJ1-1; the D is unclear. The CDR3 sequence is 14 residues long. Germline V gives CDR1 LGHNA, CDR2 YSLEER. V dropped 3 bases and J dropped 1 base, with 9 bases sitting between them. The CDR3 nucleotides are TGCGCCAGCAGCCAGACGACAAAGAACACTGAAGCTTTCTTT. Protein: CASSQTTKNTEAFF.

The chain couples TRBV11-2 to TRBJ2-2; no clear D gene. The CDR3 is 14 residues long. V lost 1 base, J lost 5 bases, and 8 bases lay in between. The V gene's germline CDR1 is SGHAT and CDR2 FQNNGV. CDR3 nucleotide sequence: TGTGCCAGCAGCTTAGTAGTGGGGACCGGGGAGCTGTTTTTT. Protein: CASSLVVGTGELFF.

The rearrangement joins TRBV7-2 to TRBJ2-5; 7 bases match TRBD1. With V trimmed by 2 bases and J by 4 bases, 4 bases remained unmatched. The CDR3 loop spans 14 amino acids. Per germline, CDR1 SGHTA and CDR2 FQGNSA. This CDR3 is CASSLIDRVETQYF. The DNA for the CDR3 is TGTGCCAGCAGCTTAATAGACAGGGTAGAGACCCAGTACTTC.

The chain recombines TRBV5-6 with TRBJ1-5; D is ambiguous. CDR1 and CDR2 from the germline V gene are SGHDT and YYEEEE. The ends were cut back, 7 bases at V and 2 bases at J, with 7 bases in the middle. CDR3 length: 12 amino acids. The CDR3 is CASQLGNQPQHF. In nucleotides, the CDR3 is TGTGCCAGCCAACTAGGCAATCAGCCCCAGCATTTT.

The gene calls are TRBV9 and TRBJ2-3; D not resolved. The CDR3 loop spans 14 amino acids. In germline, CDR1 is SGDLS, CDR2 YYNGEE. V lost 5 bases to trimming and J lost 2 bases, with 12 bases between them. CDR3 nucleotides: TGTGCCAGCAGAGGCCAGCTCACCACAGATACGCAGTATTTT. It translates to CASRGQLTTDTQYF.

The CDR3 protein is CASSDQRISYNEQFF. DNA of the CDR3: TGTGCCAGCAGTGATCAGCGGATCTCCTACAATGAGCAGTTCTTC. The gene calls are TRBV2 and TRBJ2-1, with a weak D call TRBD2 (5 bases). Germline CDR1 SNHLY, CDR2 FYNNEI. Trimming took 3 bases from V and 0 from J, leaving 9 bases between them. The CDR3 is 15 residues long.

The chain links TRBV7-9 to TRBJ2-2; maybe TRBD2 (5 bases). Trimming removed 1 base from V and 5 bases from J, with 11 bases in between. Germline-derived CDR1 and CDR2 are SEHNR and FQNEAQ (reference sequence). This CDR3 has 15 amino acids. This chain's CDR3 is CASSLVATKTGELFF. The CDR3 DNA reads as TGTGCCAGCAGCTTAGTAGCGACAAAAACCGGGGAGCTGTTTTTT.